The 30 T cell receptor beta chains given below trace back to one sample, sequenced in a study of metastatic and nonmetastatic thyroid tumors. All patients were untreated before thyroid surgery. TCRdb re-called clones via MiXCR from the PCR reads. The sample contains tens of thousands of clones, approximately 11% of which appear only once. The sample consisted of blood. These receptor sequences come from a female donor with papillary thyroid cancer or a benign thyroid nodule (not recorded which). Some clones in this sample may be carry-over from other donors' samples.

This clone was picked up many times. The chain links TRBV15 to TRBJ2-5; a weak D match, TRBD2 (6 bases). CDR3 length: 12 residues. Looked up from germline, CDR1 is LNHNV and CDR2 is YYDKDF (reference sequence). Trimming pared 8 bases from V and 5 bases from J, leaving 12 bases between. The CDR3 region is CATRGGKETQYF. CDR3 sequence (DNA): TGTGCCACCCGGGGCGGGAAGGAGACCCAGTACTTC.

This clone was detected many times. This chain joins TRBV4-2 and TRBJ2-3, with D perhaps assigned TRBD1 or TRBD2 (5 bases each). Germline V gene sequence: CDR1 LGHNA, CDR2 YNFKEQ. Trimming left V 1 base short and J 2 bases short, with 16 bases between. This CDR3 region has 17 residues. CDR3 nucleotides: TGTGCCAGCAGCCAAGGGGGCAGCGGACACCTCACAGATACGCAGTATTTT. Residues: CASSQGGSGHLTDTQYF.

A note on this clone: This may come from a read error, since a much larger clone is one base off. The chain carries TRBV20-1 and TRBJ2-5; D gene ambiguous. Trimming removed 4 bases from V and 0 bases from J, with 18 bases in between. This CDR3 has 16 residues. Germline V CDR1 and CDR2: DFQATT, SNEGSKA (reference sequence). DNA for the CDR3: TGCAGTGCTATTTCCCGCCGACTGGCTAACCAAGAGACCCAGTACTTC. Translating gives CSAISRRLANQETQYF.

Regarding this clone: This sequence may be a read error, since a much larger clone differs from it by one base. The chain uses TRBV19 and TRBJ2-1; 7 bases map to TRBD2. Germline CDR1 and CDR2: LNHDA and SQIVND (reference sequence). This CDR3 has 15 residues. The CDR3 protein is CAGSTGLYSYNEQFF. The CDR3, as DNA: TGTGCCGGTAGTACGGGACTATACTCCTACAATGAGCAGTTCTTC.

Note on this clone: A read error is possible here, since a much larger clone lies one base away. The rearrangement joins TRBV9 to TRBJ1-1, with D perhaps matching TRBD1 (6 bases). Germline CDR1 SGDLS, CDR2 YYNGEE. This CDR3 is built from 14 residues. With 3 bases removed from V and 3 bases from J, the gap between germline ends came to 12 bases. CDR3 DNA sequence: TGTGCCAGCAGCGATGGGGCAGGGGACACTGAAGCTTTCTTT. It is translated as CASSDGAGDTEAFF.

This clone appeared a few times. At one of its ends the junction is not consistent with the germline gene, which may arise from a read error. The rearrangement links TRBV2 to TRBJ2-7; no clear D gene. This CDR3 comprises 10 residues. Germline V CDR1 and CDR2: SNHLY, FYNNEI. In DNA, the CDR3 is TGTGTCAGCACTCCCCTCGAGCAGTACTTC. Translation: CVSTPLEQYF.

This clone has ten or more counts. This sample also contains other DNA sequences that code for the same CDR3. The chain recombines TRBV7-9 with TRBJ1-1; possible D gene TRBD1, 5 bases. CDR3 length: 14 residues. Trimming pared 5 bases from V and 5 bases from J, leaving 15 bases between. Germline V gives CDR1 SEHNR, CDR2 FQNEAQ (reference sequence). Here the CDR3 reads CASSARWGETEAFF. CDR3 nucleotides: TGTGCCAGCAGCGCCCGGTGGGGGGAGACTGAAGCTTTCTTT.

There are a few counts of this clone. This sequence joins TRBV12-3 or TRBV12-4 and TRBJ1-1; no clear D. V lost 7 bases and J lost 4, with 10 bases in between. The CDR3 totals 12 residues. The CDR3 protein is CASILRSTEAFF. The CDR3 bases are TGTGCCAGCATCCTAAGGAGCACTGAAGCTTTCTTT.

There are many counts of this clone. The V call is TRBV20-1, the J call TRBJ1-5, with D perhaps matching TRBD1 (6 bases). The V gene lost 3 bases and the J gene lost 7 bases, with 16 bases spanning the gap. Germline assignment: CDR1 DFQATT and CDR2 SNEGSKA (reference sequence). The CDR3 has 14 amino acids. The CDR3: CSASEHRVDQPQHF. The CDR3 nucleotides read TGCAGTGCTAGCGAGCACAGGGTGGACCAGCCCCAGCATTTT.

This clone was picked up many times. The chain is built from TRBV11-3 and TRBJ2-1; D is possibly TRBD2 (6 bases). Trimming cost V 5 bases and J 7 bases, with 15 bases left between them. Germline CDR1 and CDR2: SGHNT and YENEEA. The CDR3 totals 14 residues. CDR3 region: CASSLGRGWNEQFF. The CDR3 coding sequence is TGTGCCAGCAGCCTTGGGCGGGGTTGGAATGAGCAGTTCTTC.

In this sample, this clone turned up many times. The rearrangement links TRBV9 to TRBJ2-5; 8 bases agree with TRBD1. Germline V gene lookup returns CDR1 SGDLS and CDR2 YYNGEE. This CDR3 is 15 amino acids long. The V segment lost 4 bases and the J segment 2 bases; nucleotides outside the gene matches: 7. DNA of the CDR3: TGTGCCAGCAGCCCAGGACAGGGCACTCAAGAGACCCAGTACTTC. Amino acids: CASSPGQGTQETQYF.

DNA of the CDR3: TGCAGTGCCCAAACAGGGACAGGTTTATCCTCAACTAATGAAAAACTGTTTTTT. It is translated as CSAQTGTGLSSTNEKLFF. J is TRBJ1-4 and V is TRBV20-1; 8 bases are shared with TRBD1. With V trimmed by 6 bases and J by 0 bases, 15 bases remained unmatched. The CDR3 length is 18 residues. Germline V lookup: CDR1 DFQATT, CDR2 SNEGSKA (reference sequence).

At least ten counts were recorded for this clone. CDR3 DNA: TGTGCCAGTAGGGTCAGCACAGAAAACATTCAGTACTTC. Protein sequence: CASRVSTENIQYF. The chain combines TRBV19 with TRBJ2-4; no firm D call. Germline V gives CDR1 LNHDA, CDR2 SQIVND (reference sequence). The CDR3 sequence is 13 residues long. Trimming stripped 6 bases from V and 5 bases from J, with 11 bases between. The variable domain in full, completed from reference TRBV19 and TRBJ2-4, reads DGGITQSPKYLFRKEGQNVTLSCEQNLNHDAMYWYRQDPGQGLRLIYYSQIVNDFQKGDIAEGYSVSREKKESFPLTVTSAQKNPTAFYLCASRVSTENIQYFGAGTRLSVL.

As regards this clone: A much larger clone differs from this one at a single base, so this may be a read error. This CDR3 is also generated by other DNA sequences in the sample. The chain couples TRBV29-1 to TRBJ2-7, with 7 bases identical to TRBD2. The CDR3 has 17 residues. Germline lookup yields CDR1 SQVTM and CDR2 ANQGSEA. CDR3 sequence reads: CSVEFRVSGAATGEQHF. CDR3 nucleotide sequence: TGCAGCGTTGAGTTCCGGGTGAGCGGGGCCGCGACCGGAGAGCAGCACTTC.

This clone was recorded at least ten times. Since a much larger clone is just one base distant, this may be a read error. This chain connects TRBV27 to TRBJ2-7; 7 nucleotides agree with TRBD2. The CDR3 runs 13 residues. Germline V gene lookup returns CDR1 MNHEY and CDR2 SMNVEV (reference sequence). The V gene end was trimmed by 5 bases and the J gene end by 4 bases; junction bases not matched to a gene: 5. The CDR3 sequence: CASSPRGVYEQYF. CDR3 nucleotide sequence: TGTGCCAGCAGTCCCCGGGGGGTGTACGAGCAGTACTTC.

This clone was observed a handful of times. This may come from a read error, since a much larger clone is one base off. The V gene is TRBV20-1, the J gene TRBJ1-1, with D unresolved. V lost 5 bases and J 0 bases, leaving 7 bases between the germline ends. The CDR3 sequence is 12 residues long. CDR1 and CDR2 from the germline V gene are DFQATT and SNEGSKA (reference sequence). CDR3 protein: CSAGTMNTEAFF. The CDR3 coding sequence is TGCAGTGCTGGAACCATGAACACTGAAGCTTTCTTT.

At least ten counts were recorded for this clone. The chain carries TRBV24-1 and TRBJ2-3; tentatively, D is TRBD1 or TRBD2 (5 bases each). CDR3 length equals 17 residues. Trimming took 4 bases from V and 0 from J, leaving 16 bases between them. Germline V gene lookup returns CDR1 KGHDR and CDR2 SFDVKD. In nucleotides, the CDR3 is TGTGCCACCAGTGACCGGGACGTCGCCCAGAGCACAGATACGCAGTATTTT. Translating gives CATSDRDVAQSTDTQYF.

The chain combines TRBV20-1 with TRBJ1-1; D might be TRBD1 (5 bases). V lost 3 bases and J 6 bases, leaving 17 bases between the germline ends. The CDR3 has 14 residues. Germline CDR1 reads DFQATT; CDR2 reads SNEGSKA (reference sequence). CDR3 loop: CSASEVTAGSEAFF. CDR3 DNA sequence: TGCAGTGCTAGTGAGGTAACCGCAGGGTCTGAAGCTTTCTTT.

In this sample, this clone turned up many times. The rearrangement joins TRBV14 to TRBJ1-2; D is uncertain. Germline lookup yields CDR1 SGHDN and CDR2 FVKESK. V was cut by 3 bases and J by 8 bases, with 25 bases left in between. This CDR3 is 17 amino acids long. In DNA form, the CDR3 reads TGTGCCAGCAGCCACCTTCAAGATCGTAACCTACTAACCGGCTACACCTTC. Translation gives CASSHLQDRNLLTGYTF.

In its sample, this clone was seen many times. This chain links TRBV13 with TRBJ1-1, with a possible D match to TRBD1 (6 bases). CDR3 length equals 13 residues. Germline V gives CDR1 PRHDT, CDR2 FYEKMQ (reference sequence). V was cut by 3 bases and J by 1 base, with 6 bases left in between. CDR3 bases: TGTGCCAGCAGCTTGACAGGGAACACTGAAGCTTTCTTT. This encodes CASSLTGNTEAFF. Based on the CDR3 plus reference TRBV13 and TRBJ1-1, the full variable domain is AAGVIQSPRHLIKEKRETATLKCYPIPRHDTVYWYQQGPGQDPQFLISFYEKMQSDKGSIPDRFSAQQFSDYHSELNMSSLELGDSALYFCASSLTGNTEAFFGQGTRLTVV.

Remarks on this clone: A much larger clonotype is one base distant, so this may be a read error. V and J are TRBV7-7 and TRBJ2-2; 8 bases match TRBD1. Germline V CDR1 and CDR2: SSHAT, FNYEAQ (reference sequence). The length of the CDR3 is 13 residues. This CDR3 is CASSSTGVGELFF. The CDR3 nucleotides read TGTGCTAGCAGCTCGACAGGGGTGGGGGAGCTGTTTTTT.

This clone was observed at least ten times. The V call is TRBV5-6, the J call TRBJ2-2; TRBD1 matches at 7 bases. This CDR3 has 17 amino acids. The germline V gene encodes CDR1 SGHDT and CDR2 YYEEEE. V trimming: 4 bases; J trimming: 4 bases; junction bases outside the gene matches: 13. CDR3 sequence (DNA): TGTGCCAGCAGCGATCCGGGACAGCAACCGGGCACCGGGGAGCTGTTTTTT. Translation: CASSDPGQQPGTGELFF.

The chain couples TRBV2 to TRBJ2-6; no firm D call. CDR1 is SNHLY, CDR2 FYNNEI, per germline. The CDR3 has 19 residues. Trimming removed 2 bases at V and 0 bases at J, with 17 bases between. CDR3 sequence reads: CASSERAVRYFSGANVLTF. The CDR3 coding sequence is TGTGCCAGCAGTGAACGGGCGGTCAGGTACTTCTCTGGGGCCAACGTCCTGACTTTC.

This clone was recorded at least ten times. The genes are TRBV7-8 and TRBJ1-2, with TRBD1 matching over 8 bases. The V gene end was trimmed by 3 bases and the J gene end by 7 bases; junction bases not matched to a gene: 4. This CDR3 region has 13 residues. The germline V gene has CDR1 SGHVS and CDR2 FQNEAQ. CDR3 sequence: CASSFDRGGGYTF. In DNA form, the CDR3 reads TGTGCCAGCAGCTTTGACAGGGGAGGTGGCTACACCTTC.

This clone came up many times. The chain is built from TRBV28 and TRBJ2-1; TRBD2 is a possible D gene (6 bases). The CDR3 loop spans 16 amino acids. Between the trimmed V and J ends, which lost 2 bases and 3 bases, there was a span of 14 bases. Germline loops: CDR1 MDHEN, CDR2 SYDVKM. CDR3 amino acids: CASSLAAGGNYNEQFF. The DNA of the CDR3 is TGTGCCAGCAGTTTAGCCGCCGGGGGTAACTACAATGAGCAGTTCTTC.

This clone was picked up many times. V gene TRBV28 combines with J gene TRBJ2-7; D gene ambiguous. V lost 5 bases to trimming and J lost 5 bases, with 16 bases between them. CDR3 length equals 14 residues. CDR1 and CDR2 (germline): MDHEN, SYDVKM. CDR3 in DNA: TGTGCCAGCAGTCTCCCGGGCCCAAACCACGAGCAGTACTTC. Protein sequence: CASSLPGPNHEQYF.

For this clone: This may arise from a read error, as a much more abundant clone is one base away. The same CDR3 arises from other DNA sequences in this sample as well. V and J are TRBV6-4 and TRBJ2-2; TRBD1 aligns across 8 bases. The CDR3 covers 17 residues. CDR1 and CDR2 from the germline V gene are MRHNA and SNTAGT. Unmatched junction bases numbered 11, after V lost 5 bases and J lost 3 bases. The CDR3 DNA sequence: TGTGCCAGCAGTAAACAGGGGGAAGGAGTCGACACCGGGGAGCTGTTTTTT. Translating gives CASSKQGEGVDTGELFF.

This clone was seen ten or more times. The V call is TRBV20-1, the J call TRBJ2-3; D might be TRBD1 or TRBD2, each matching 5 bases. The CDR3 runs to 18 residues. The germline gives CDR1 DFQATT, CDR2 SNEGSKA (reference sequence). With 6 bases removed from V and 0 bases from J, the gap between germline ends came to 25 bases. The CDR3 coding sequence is TGCAGTGCCATAGGGGTATTGGGGGAGAGGGGTAGCACAGATACGCAGTATTTT. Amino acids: CSAIGVLGERGSTDTQYF.

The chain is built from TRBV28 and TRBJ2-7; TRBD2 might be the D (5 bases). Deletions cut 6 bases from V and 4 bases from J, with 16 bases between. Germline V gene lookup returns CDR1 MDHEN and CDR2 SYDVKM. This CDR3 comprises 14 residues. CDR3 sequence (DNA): TGTGCCAGCAGGTCCTCGGTTCGGGGTTACGAGCAGTACTTC. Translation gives CASRSSVRGYEQYF.

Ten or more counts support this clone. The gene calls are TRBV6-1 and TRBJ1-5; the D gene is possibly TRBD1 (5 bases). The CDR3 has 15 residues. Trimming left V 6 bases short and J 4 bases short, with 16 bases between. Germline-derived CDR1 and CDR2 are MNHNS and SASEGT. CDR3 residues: CASRPLGGGNQPQHF. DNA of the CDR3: TGTGCCAGCAGACCCCTCGGGGGGGGTAATCAGCCCCAGCATTTT.